Following are 10 T cell receptor beta chains from one sample sequenced in a study of T cells after yellow fever vaccination. TCRdb used MiXCR to reprocess the 5' RACE reads, holding one entry per CDR3 protein. In the table there are about 320,000 distinct CDR3 sequences, 3.5% to 5% of which are singletons. The sample in question was PBMCs, obtained 15 days after the yellow fever booster vaccination. These receptors were collected from a man between 18 and 29 years old who received the YFV17D yellow fever vaccine.

Ten or more counts support this clonotype. The genes are TRBV10-3 and TRBJ2-1; D ambiguous. Germline lookup yields CDR1 ENHRY and CDR2 SYGVKD. Trimming took 4 bases from V and 8 from J, leaving 6 bases between them. This CDR3 is 11 amino acids long. The CDR3 DNA reads TGTGCCATCAGTGCCACGGATGAGCAGTTCTTC. It is translated as CAISATDEQFF.

This clonotype was counted only a few times. The chain has TRBV9 and TRBJ1-6; D is possibly TRBD1 (6 bases). Germline CDR1 is SGDLS and CDR2 is YYNGEE. This CDR3 is built from 15 residues. V was clipped by 3 bases and J by 10 bases, with 17 bases between them. The CDR3 is CASSEGGGIGSPLHF. DNA for the CDR3: TGTGCCAGCAGCGAGGGGGGAGGGATAGGATCACCCCTCCACTTT.

The chain has TRBV7-2 and TRBJ2-2; 8 positions match TRBD1. The CDR3 consists of 16 residues. V was clipped by 5 bases and J by 1 base; unmatched bases: 6. Germline V gives CDR1 SGHTA, CDR2 FQGNSA. The CDR3 nucleotides are TGTGCCAGCAGCCCGGCGGGGACAGGGAACACCGGGGAGCTGTTTTTT. Translated, it gives CASSPAGTGNTGELFF. Full variable domain (rest looked up from reference TRBV7-2 and TRBJ2-2): GAGVSQSPSNKVTEKGKDVELRCDPISGHTALYWYRQSLGQGLEFLIYFQGNSAPDKSGLPSDRFSAERTGGSVSTLTIQRTQQEDSAVYLCASSPAGTGNTGELFFGEGSRLTVL.

This clonotype was seen at least ten times. The J gene is TRBJ2-4, the V gene TRBV7-9; D tentatively reads TRBD1 or TRBD2 (7 bases each). Germline CDR1 reads SEHNR; CDR2 reads FQNEAQ (reference sequence). The CDR3 loop spans 15 amino acids. V was cut by 4 bases and J by 8 bases, with 18 bases left in between. The CDR3 reads CASSSTDREGDIQYF. The CDR3, as DNA: TGTGCCAGCAGCTCCACCGACAGGGAGGGGGACATTCAGTACTTC. Using reference TRBV7-9 and TRBJ2-4 for the parts outside the CDR3, the full variable domain is DTGVSQNPRHKITKRGQNVTFRCDPISEHNRLYWYRQTLGQGPEFLTYFQNEAQLEKSRLLSDRFSAERPKGSFSTLEIQRTEQGDSAMYLCASSSTDREGDIQYFGAGTRLSVL.

The sample holds many counts of this clonotype. The chain has TRBV4-3 and TRBJ2-1, with 8 positions matching TRBD2. Losses at the gene ends were 0 bases for V and 9 bases for J; bases not matched to a gene: 7. The CDR3 has 15 amino acids. Germline CDR1 LGHNA, CDR2 YSLEER. For the CDR3, the DNA is TGCGCCAGCAGCCAAGACCGGGGGGGCCTTGGTGAGCAGTTCTTC. This codes for CASSQDRGGLGEQFF.

This clonotype was recorded a few times. The chain is built from TRBV18 and TRBJ2-3; D unclear. This CDR3 is 14 amino acids long. V lost 0 bases and J 0 bases, leaving 4 bases between the germline ends. The germline gives CDR1 KGHSH, CDR2 LQKENI. CDR3 DNA sequence: TGTGCCAGCTCACCACCCCCGAGCACAGATACGCAGTATTTT. It codes for CASSPPPSTDTQYF.

This clonotype was seen many times. V usage is TRBV7-2 and J usage is TRBJ2-5; TRBD1 is a possible D gene (6 bases). Germline V gene sequence: CDR1 SGHTA, CDR2 FQGNSA. CDR3 length equals 13 residues. V was cut by 5 bases and J by 2 bases, with 9 bases left in between. The chain's CDR3 is CASSGGQQETQYF. In nucleotides, the CDR3 is TGTGCCAGCAGCGGAGGACAGCAAGAGACCCAGTACTTC.

In its sample, this clonotype was seen many times. The V call is TRBV5-1, the J call TRBJ2-3; D is possibly TRBD1 or TRBD2 (5 bases each). Trimming took 0 bases from V and 2 from J, leaving 10 bases between them. CDR3 length equals 15 residues. Germline assignment: CDR1 SGHRS and CDR2 YFSETQ. CDR3 sequence reads: CASSLGGVHTDTQYF. CDR3 DNA: TGCGCCAGCAGCTTGGGAGGGGTTCACACAGATACGCAGTATTTT.

In its sample, this clonotype was seen a few times. The gene calls are TRBV29-1 and TRBJ1-2; D gene unclear. Germline V gene data show CDR1 as SQVTM and CDR2 as ANQGSEA. The CDR3 covers 12 residues. Between the trimmed V and J ends, which lost 1 base and 8 bases, there was a span of 11 bases. For the CDR3, the DNA is TGCAGCGTTGAAGCGGGTTCGCAAGGCTACACCTTC. Translation: CSVEAGSQGYTF.

In its sample, this clonotype was seen many times. This chain connects TRBV7-2 to TRBJ2-1, with 8 positions matching TRBD1. Germline V gives CDR1 SGHTA, CDR2 FQGNSA. With V trimmed by 3 bases and J by 8 bases, 6 bases remained unmatched. CDR3 length: 14 amino acids. Written as DNA, the CDR3 is TGTGCCAGCAGCTTGGGCCCACAGGGGGATGAGCAGTTCTTC. It yields the protein CASSLGPQGDEQFF. The full variable domain, with the rest looked up from reference TRBV7-2 and TRBJ2-1, is GAGVSQSPSNKVTEKGKDVELRCDPISGHTALYWYRQSLGQGLEFLIYFQGNSAPDKSGLPSDRFSAERTGGSVSTLTIQRTQQEDSAVYLCASSLGPQGDEQFFGPGTRLTVL.